These 31 T cell receptor beta chains were all obtained from the same sample, sequenced in a study of T cells in Graves' hyperthyroidism and ophthalmopathy. RNA transcripts provided the source from which TCR beta CDR3 regions were amplified. HTBI primers drove first-round RT-PCR of the TCR CDR3. TCRdb reprocessed the multiplex PCR reads with MiXCR, giving one entry per CDR3 protein. The sample records about 210,000 distinct CDR3 sequences, roughly a sixth being singletons. Sequences were obtained from blood. All receptors derive from a man between 50 and 59 years old with Graves' hyperthyroidism.

This clonotype was seen only a few times. CDR3 loop: CASRLQGDAFF. In DNA form, the CDR3 reads TGCGCCAGCAGACTACAGGGGGATGCTTTCTTT. V gene TRBV5-1 combines with J gene TRBJ1-1; 8 bases align to TRBD1. The CDR3 sequence is 11 residues long. Germline CDR1 reads SGHRS; CDR2 reads YFSETQ. Trimming at V came to 5 bases and at J to 11 bases, leaving 5 bases not matched to a gene.

This sequence joins TRBV19 and TRBJ2-3, with a weak D call TRBD1 (6 bases). Germline V gene data show CDR1 as LNHDA and CDR2 as SQIVND (reference sequence). This CDR3 comprises 15 residues. V lost 3 bases and J 2 bases, leaving 12 bases between the germline ends. The CDR3 sequence is CASSITGHTTDTQYF. CDR3 nucleotides: TGTGCCAGTAGTATCACGGGACATACCACAGATACGCAGTATTTT. The full variable domain, rest sourced from reference TRBV19 and TRBJ2-3, is DGGITQSPKYLFRKEGQNVTLSCEQNLNHDAMYWYRQDPGQGLRLIYYSQIVNDFQKGDIAEGYSVSREKKESFPLTVTSAQKNPTAFYLCASSITGHTTDTQYFGPGTRLTVL.

This clonotype showed up just a few times. The chain is built from TRBV24-1 and TRBJ2-1; 8 bases line up with TRBD1. V gave up 4 bases and J gave up 2 bases; unmatched junction bases: 6. CDR1 KGHDR and CDR2 SFDVKD come from the germline V gene. This CDR3 has 16 amino acids. For the CDR3, the DNA is TGTGCCACCAGTGAAACCGGGACAGGAGCCTACAATGAGCAGTTCTTC. Translation: CATSETGTGAYNEQFF.

The chain couples TRBV11-2 to TRBJ1-2, with D unclear. Trimming cost V 5 bases and J 8 bases, with 18 bases left between them. Germline CDR1 SGHAT, CDR2 FQNNGV. The CDR3 loop spans 14 amino acids. Written as DNA, the CDR3 is TGTGCCAGCAGCCAGATCCGGGCGCCTGGCGGCTACACCTTC. Translating it yields CASSQIRAPGGYTF.

This chain joins TRBV14 and TRBJ1-6; D is perhaps TRBD1 (6 bases). Germline V lookup: CDR1 SGHDN, CDR2 FVKESK. With 2 bases removed from V and 7 bases from J, the gap between germline ends came to 6 bases. The CDR3 runs to 13 residues. CDR3 nucleotides: TGTGCCAGCAGCCAAAGGGGGAATTCACCCCTCCACTTT. This gives the protein CASSQRGNSPLHF.

The genes are TRBV5-1 and TRBJ2-3, with TRBD2 matching 8 bases. The germline V gene encodes CDR1 SGHRS and CDR2 YFSETQ. The J segment lost 3 bases and the V segment lost 7 bases, leaving 13 bases of the junction unmatched. The CDR3 contains 16 residues. This CDR3 reads CASSPGGASGTDTQYF. CDR3 nucleotides: TGCGCCAGCTCCCCCGGAGGGGCTAGCGGGACAGATACGCAGTATTTT.

This clonotype turned up a few times. The chain employs TRBV9 and TRBJ1-2; possible D gene TRBD1, 5 bases. In germline, CDR1 is SGDLS, CDR2 YYNGEE. This CDR3 has 15 amino acids. Trimming removed 4 bases at V and 4 bases at J, with 17 bases between. The chain's CDR3 is CASSPRRDHGYGYTF. For the CDR3, the DNA is TGTGCCAGCAGCCCTCGGAGGGACCATGGCTATGGCTACACCTTC.

The CDR3 spells CASSRTGDSYEQYF. The CDR3 DNA reads as TGTGCCAGCAGCAGGACAGGGGATAGCTACGAGCAGTACTTC. V usage is TRBV7-2 and J usage is TRBJ2-7; 9 bases line up with TRBD1. The CDR3 is made up of 14 amino acids. The ends lost 5 bases at V and 3 bases at J; junction bases unmatched: 5. Germline CDR1 SGHTA, CDR2 FQGNSA.

In this sample, this clonotype turned up many times. This sequence joins TRBV20-1 and TRBJ2-5, with D possibly matching TRBD2 (6 bases). CDR3 length: 14 amino acids. The germline V and J ends were trimmed by 1 base and 4 bases, with 13 bases remaining between them. Germline assignment: CDR1 DFQATT and CDR2 SNEGSKA (reference sequence). The CDR3: CSARAMLAIETQYF. In DNA form, the CDR3 reads TGCAGTGCTAGAGCTATGCTAGCGATAGAGACCCAGTACTTC.

This clonotype occurred many times. This chain joins TRBV14 and TRBJ2-7; no firm D call. Germline assignment: CDR1 SGHDN and CDR2 FVKESK. V was cut by 0 bases and J by 3 bases, with 6 bases left in between. This CDR3 is built from 13 residues. CDR3 amino acids: CASSQDPVYEQYF. The CDR3 DNA reads TGTGCCAGCAGCCAAGATCCCGTCTACGAGCAGTACTTC.

This clonotype came up many times. The chain recombines TRBV27 with TRBJ2-1, with D tentatively TRBD1 or TRBD2 (5 bases each). V lost 5 bases and J 6 bases, leaving 14 bases between the germline ends. This CDR3 comprises 14 residues. Germline CDR1 MNHEY, CDR2 SMNVEV (reference sequence). The CDR3 sequence: CASSPGRLTNEQFF. CDR3 sequence (DNA): TGTGCCAGCAGTCCGGGACGGCTGACCAATGAGCAGTTCTTC.

As concerns this clonotype: A much larger clone is a single base away; this may be a read error. The V and J genes are TRBV7-2 and TRBJ1-5; D perhaps matches TRBD1 (5 bases). Trimming took off 5 bases at V and 3 bases at J, with 8 bases between the two ends. The germline gives CDR1 SGHTA, CDR2 FQGNSA. The CDR3 contains 13 residues. The DNA for the CDR3 is TGTGCCAGCAGCCCGACAGCCAATCAGCCCCAGCATTTT. Protein: CASSPTANQPQHF.

In its sample, this clonotype was seen many times. The chain has TRBV20-1 and TRBJ2-1; 11 bases line up with TRBD2. Germline V gene data show CDR1 as DFQATT and CDR2 as SNEGSKA (reference sequence). J gave up 8 bases and V 0 bases, and 18 bases lay outside the gene matches. The CDR3 contains 19 residues. The CDR3 protein is CSARELRFFSGRVHHEQFF. The DNA of the CDR3 is TGCAGTGCTAGAGAGTTACGGTTTTTTAGCGGGAGGGTACACCATGAGCAGTTCTTC.

The V call is TRBV12-3 or TRBV12-4, the J call TRBJ2-5, with 7 bases that match TRBD1. This CDR3 has 14 residues. V shed 7 bases, J shed 4 bases, and the junction held 9 bases outside the gene matches. As DNA, the CDR3 is TGTGCCAGCACCATGGACAGGCTGAGAGAGACCCAGTACTTC. Its protein product is CASTMDRLRETQYF.

This clonotype was picked up a small number of times. The rearrangement uses TRBV6-1 and TRBJ2-7, with D possibly being TRBD1 (6 bases). With 5 bases removed from V and 3 bases from J, the gap between germline ends came to 14 bases. CDR1 and CDR2 from the germline V gene are MNHNS and SASEGT. The CDR3 has 14 amino acids. CDR3 sequence reads: CASSTVKGHYEQYF. CDR3 nucleotide sequence: TGTGCCAGCAGTACGGTGAAGGGACACTACGAGCAGTACTTC.

This clonotype was seen many times. V is TRBV27 and J is TRBJ1-1; the D gene is possibly TRBD1 (5 bases). The CDR3 has 14 residues. The ends were cut back, 5 bases at V and 5 bases at J, with 15 bases in the middle. The V gene's germline CDR1 is MNHEY and CDR2 SMNVEV (reference sequence). The CDR3 sequence: CASSVTGVKTEAFF. CDR3 nucleotides: TGTGCCAGCAGTGTCACGGGGGTTAAAACTGAAGCTTTCTTT.

This clonotype occurred many times. The chain combines TRBV7-3 with TRBJ1-1; tentatively, D is TRBD1 (6 bases). CDR3 length: 13 residues. V was trimmed by 5 bases and J by 2 bases, leaving 9 bases between them. Germline lookup yields CDR1 SGHTA and CDR2 FQGTGA. The CDR3 DNA sequence: TGTGCCAGCAGCAGACAGGTCAACACTGAAGCTTTCTTT. Its translation: CASSRQVNTEAFF. Full variable domain (remainder filled in from reference TRBV7-3 and TRBJ1-1): GAGVSQTPSNKVTEKGKYVELRCDPISGHTALYWYRQSLGQGPEFLIYFQGTGAADDSGLPNDRFFAVRPEGSVSTLKIQRTERGDSAVYLCASSRQVNTEAFFGQGTRLTVV.

This clonotype has a count of ten or more. The chain couples TRBV3-1 to TRBJ1-1; D possibly corresponds to TRBD1 (5 bases). CDR3 length: 14 amino acids. Germline V gives CDR1 LGHDT, CDR2 YNNKEL (reference sequence). The V gene lost 11 bases and the J gene lost 0 bases, with 16 bases spanning the gap. This CDR3 is CAAVTRGLNTEAFF. The CDR3 DNA reads as TGTGCCGCCGTGACCCGGGGACTGAACACTGAAGCTTTCTTT.

This clonotype has ten or more counts. The chain joins TRBV11-2 to TRBJ2-3; TRBD2 matches 11 bases. Trimming at V came to 6 bases and at J to 1 base, leaving 6 bases not matched to a gene. The length of the CDR3 is 16 residues. Germline V gives CDR1 SGHAT, CDR2 FQNNGV. CDR3 protein: CASSVRLAGRTDTQYF. The CDR3 DNA follows: TGTGCCAGCAGTGTGCGACTAGCGGGGCGCACAGATACGCAGTATTTT.

This clonotype was detected ten times or more. This chain links TRBV7-8 with TRBJ2-7; tentatively, D is TRBD2 (7 bases). The V gene lost 5 bases and the J gene lost 9 bases, with 23 bases spanning the gap. The CDR3 runs 15 residues. The germline V gene encodes CDR1 SGHVS and CDR2 FQNEAQ. CDR3 nucleotide sequence: TGTGCCAGCAGCACAAGGACTGGCGGGGGCGTGGGGCAGTACTTC. Translated, it gives CASSTRTGGGVGQYF.

The V gene is TRBV19, the J gene TRBJ2-1, with D perhaps given as TRBD1 or TRBD2 (6 bases each). Trimming removed 3 bases at V and 6 bases at J, with 15 bases between. The CDR3 sequence is 15 residues long. Germline V gives CDR1 LNHDA, CDR2 SQIVND (reference sequence). The CDR3 region has the DNA TGTGCCAGTAGTATTGGGGGGCGGGGCCGCAATGAGCAGTTCTTC. Translation: CASSIGGRGRNEQFF.

This clonotype has a count of ten or more. This chain links TRBV12-3 or TRBV12-4 with TRBJ2-1; the D gene is possibly TRBD1 (5 bases). The V end was cut by 5 bases, the J end by 2 bases, with 16 bases between. The CDR3 is 16 residues long. The CDR3 bases are TGTGCCAGCAGTCAGGGTCCCGGAGTTGCCTACAATGAGCAGTTCTTC. As protein: CASSQGPGVAYNEQFF.

The sample holds many counts of this clonotype. V gene TRBV27 combines with J gene TRBJ1-6, with TRBD1 matching over 7 bases. CDR1 and CDR2 (germline): MNHEY, SMNVEV (reference sequence). This CDR3 region has 14 residues. The V and J ends lost 4 bases and 10 bases, in that order; junction bases with no gene match: 7. The CDR3 nucleotides are TGTGCCAGCAGTTCCGCAGGGGGGCGGTCACCCCTCCACTTT. Its protein is CASSSAGGRSPLHF.

The table lists this clonotype with many counts. Here the CDR3 DNA reads TGTGCCAGCAGTTACTGGGCAGGGGGCAAGGAGACCCAGTACTTC. Encoded protein: CASSYWAGGKETQYF. V is TRBV6-6 and J is TRBJ2-5; 8 nucleotides align to TRBD1. V shed 1 base and J 5 bases; nucleotides not matched to a gene: 6. The germline gives CDR1 MNHNY, CDR2 SVGAGI (reference sequence). The CDR3 sequence is 15 residues long.

This chain links TRBV5-1 with TRBJ2-1; 8 bases agree with TRBD2. Losses at the gene ends were 4 bases for V and 10 bases for J; bases not matched to a gene: 13. Germline V gene lookup returns CDR1 SGHRS and CDR2 YFSETQ. This CDR3 has 15 residues. CDR3 sequence (DNA): TGCGCCAGCAGCCCAACTAGCGGCGGCCCGCGAGAGCAGTTCTTC. Translation: CASSPTSGGPREQFF.

The J gene is TRBJ1-4, the V gene TRBV3-1; no reliable D call. Between the trimmed V and J ends, which lost 1 base and 0 bases, there was a span of 9 bases. From germline, CDR1 is LGHDT and CDR2 YNNKEL (reference sequence). The length of the CDR3 is 16 residues. The chain's CDR3 is CASSQVSGATNEKLFF. CDR3 sequence (DNA): TGTGCCAGCAGCCAAGTTTCCGGAGCAACTAATGAAAAACTGTTTTTT.

In this sample, this clonotype turned up many times. The chain employs TRBV28 and TRBJ1-2; 8 bases map to TRBD1. CDR1 and CDR2 from the germline V gene are MDHEN and SYDVKM. The CDR3 runs to 14 residues. V lost 6 bases and J lost 5; bases outside the gene matches: 8. CDR3 DNA sequence: TGTGCCAGCAGCCCCTTAACAGGGGGGTATGGCTACACCTTC. Its translation: CASSPLTGGYGYTF.

In this sample, this clonotype turned up a few times. The chain couples TRBV7-9 to TRBJ1-2; 10 positions agree with TRBD1. After removal of 5 bases from V and 3 bases from J, the junction contained 9 bases not matched to a gene. CDR1 is SEHNR and CDR2 is FQNEAQ in the germline V gene (reference sequence). The CDR3 has 16 amino acids. CDR3 in DNA: TGTGCCAGCAGCAAGGGATGGGGACAGGGGTACTATGGCTACACCTTC. Its translation: CASSKGWGQGYYGYTF.

The V gene is TRBV24-1, the J gene TRBJ2-6; no clear D gene. V was pared by 4 bases and J by 0 bases, with 6 bases between. The CDR3 runs 15 residues. CDR1 and CDR2 (germline): KGHDR, SFDVKD. CDR3 loop: CATSDPDSGANVLTF. The CDR3 DNA follows: TGTGCCACCAGTGACCCAGACTCTGGGGCCAACGTCCTGACTTTC.

This clonotype came up many times. The V gene is TRBV6-1, the J gene TRBJ2-3; 9 bases agree with TRBD1. Trimming took 7 bases from V and 6 from J; bases not matched to a gene: 14. Germline CDR1 reads MNHNS; CDR2 reads SASEGT. The CDR3 spans 16 residues. CDR3 residues: CASKNLGQGRTDTQYF. CDR3 sequence (DNA): TGTGCCAGCAAAAACCTGGGACAGGGCCGAACGGATACGCAGTATTTT.

This clonotype has ten or more counts. The J gene is TRBJ1-1, the V gene TRBV5-1; 7 bases match TRBD1. V was pared by 0 bases and J by 4 bases, with 3 bases of the junction left unmatched. Germline assignment: CDR1 SGHRS and CDR2 YFSETQ. The CDR3 covers 14 residues. The CDR3 sequence is CASSLAGGFTEAFF. DNA of the CDR3: TGCGCCAGCAGCTTGGCAGGGGGGTTCACTGAAGCTTTCTTT.